A single sample is the source of the 5 T cell receptor beta chains below, sequenced in a study of regulatory T cells in long-lasting Graves disease. Sequencing libraries for TCR beta were prepared with iRepertoire HTBI primers and Arm-PCR of CDR3 regions. TCRdb re-called the multiplex PCR reads through MiXCR, storing one row per CDR3 protein. The sample has a few hundred thousand distinct CDR3 sequences; 12% are singletons. Time point here: newly diagnosed GD, antithyroid drugs for less than 3 months. The TCR library was made from RNA extracted from PBMCs. These data are also associated with another study on T cells in Graves' hyperthyroidism and ophthalmopathy.

The sequencing here drew on peripheral blood mononuclear cells (PBMCs), taken at new diagnosis, from a patient treated with antithyroid drugs. Receptor source: a woman between 18 and 30 years old with Graves disease.

About this clonotype: Just one base apart from a much larger clone, this may be a read error. The chain carries TRBV7-2 and TRBJ2-5; no reliable D call. Germline V CDR1 and CDR2: SGHTA, FQGNSA. The CDR3 has 13 amino acids. CDR3 coding DNA: TGTGCCAGCAGCTCGGTAAATCACCGGACCCGGTACTTC. Translated: CASSSVNHRTRYF.

This clonotype was counted ten times or more. V gene TRBV10-3 combines with J gene TRBJ2-1, with 11 bases lining up with TRBD2. The CDR3 contains 14 residues. Germline V gives CDR1 ENHRY, CDR2 SYGVKD. Trimming removed 8 bases from V and 7 bases from J; junction bases left unmatched: 7. CDR3 DNA: TGTGCCATCGGGGCCGGGACTAGCGGAAATGAGCAGTTCTTC. Its translation is CAIGAGTSGNEQFF.

This clonotype was detected once. A read error may be the cause here, since a much bigger clone is one base away. The chain is built from TRBV10-3 and TRBJ1-1; D possibly corresponds to TRBD1 (6 bases). The CDR3 sequence is 17 residues long. Germline V gives CDR1 ENHRY, CDR2 SYGVKD. V dropped 4 bases and J dropped 0 bases, with 18 bases sitting between them. The CDR3 sequence: CAISGGGDTAMNTEAFF. The CDR3 nucleotides are TGTGCCATCAGTGGGGGGGGCGATACGGCTATGAACACTGAAGCTTTCTTT.

This clonotype was found many times. V is TRBV6-5 and J is TRBJ2-7; no clear D. Germline lookup yields CDR1 MNHEY and CDR2 SVGAGI. Trimming cost V 2 bases and J 7 bases, with 15 bases left between them. CDR3 length equals 14 residues. CDR3 in DNA: TGTGCCAGCAGTTACAGTGATTTTCCGAAGGAGCAGTACTTC. Protein: CASSYSDFPKEQYF.

This clonotype was seen repeatedly, ten times or more. The chain is built from TRBV11-2 and TRBJ1-1; perhaps TRBD1 as D (6 bases). In germline, CDR1 is SGHAT, CDR2 FQNNGV. The CDR3 is 16 residues long. Trimming stripped 4 bases from V and 4 bases from J, with 19 bases between. The CDR3 protein is CASSSRRVGGATEAFF. The DNA of the CDR3 is TGTGCCAGCAGCTCCCGACGGGTCGGGGGCGCCACTGAAGCTTTCTTT.